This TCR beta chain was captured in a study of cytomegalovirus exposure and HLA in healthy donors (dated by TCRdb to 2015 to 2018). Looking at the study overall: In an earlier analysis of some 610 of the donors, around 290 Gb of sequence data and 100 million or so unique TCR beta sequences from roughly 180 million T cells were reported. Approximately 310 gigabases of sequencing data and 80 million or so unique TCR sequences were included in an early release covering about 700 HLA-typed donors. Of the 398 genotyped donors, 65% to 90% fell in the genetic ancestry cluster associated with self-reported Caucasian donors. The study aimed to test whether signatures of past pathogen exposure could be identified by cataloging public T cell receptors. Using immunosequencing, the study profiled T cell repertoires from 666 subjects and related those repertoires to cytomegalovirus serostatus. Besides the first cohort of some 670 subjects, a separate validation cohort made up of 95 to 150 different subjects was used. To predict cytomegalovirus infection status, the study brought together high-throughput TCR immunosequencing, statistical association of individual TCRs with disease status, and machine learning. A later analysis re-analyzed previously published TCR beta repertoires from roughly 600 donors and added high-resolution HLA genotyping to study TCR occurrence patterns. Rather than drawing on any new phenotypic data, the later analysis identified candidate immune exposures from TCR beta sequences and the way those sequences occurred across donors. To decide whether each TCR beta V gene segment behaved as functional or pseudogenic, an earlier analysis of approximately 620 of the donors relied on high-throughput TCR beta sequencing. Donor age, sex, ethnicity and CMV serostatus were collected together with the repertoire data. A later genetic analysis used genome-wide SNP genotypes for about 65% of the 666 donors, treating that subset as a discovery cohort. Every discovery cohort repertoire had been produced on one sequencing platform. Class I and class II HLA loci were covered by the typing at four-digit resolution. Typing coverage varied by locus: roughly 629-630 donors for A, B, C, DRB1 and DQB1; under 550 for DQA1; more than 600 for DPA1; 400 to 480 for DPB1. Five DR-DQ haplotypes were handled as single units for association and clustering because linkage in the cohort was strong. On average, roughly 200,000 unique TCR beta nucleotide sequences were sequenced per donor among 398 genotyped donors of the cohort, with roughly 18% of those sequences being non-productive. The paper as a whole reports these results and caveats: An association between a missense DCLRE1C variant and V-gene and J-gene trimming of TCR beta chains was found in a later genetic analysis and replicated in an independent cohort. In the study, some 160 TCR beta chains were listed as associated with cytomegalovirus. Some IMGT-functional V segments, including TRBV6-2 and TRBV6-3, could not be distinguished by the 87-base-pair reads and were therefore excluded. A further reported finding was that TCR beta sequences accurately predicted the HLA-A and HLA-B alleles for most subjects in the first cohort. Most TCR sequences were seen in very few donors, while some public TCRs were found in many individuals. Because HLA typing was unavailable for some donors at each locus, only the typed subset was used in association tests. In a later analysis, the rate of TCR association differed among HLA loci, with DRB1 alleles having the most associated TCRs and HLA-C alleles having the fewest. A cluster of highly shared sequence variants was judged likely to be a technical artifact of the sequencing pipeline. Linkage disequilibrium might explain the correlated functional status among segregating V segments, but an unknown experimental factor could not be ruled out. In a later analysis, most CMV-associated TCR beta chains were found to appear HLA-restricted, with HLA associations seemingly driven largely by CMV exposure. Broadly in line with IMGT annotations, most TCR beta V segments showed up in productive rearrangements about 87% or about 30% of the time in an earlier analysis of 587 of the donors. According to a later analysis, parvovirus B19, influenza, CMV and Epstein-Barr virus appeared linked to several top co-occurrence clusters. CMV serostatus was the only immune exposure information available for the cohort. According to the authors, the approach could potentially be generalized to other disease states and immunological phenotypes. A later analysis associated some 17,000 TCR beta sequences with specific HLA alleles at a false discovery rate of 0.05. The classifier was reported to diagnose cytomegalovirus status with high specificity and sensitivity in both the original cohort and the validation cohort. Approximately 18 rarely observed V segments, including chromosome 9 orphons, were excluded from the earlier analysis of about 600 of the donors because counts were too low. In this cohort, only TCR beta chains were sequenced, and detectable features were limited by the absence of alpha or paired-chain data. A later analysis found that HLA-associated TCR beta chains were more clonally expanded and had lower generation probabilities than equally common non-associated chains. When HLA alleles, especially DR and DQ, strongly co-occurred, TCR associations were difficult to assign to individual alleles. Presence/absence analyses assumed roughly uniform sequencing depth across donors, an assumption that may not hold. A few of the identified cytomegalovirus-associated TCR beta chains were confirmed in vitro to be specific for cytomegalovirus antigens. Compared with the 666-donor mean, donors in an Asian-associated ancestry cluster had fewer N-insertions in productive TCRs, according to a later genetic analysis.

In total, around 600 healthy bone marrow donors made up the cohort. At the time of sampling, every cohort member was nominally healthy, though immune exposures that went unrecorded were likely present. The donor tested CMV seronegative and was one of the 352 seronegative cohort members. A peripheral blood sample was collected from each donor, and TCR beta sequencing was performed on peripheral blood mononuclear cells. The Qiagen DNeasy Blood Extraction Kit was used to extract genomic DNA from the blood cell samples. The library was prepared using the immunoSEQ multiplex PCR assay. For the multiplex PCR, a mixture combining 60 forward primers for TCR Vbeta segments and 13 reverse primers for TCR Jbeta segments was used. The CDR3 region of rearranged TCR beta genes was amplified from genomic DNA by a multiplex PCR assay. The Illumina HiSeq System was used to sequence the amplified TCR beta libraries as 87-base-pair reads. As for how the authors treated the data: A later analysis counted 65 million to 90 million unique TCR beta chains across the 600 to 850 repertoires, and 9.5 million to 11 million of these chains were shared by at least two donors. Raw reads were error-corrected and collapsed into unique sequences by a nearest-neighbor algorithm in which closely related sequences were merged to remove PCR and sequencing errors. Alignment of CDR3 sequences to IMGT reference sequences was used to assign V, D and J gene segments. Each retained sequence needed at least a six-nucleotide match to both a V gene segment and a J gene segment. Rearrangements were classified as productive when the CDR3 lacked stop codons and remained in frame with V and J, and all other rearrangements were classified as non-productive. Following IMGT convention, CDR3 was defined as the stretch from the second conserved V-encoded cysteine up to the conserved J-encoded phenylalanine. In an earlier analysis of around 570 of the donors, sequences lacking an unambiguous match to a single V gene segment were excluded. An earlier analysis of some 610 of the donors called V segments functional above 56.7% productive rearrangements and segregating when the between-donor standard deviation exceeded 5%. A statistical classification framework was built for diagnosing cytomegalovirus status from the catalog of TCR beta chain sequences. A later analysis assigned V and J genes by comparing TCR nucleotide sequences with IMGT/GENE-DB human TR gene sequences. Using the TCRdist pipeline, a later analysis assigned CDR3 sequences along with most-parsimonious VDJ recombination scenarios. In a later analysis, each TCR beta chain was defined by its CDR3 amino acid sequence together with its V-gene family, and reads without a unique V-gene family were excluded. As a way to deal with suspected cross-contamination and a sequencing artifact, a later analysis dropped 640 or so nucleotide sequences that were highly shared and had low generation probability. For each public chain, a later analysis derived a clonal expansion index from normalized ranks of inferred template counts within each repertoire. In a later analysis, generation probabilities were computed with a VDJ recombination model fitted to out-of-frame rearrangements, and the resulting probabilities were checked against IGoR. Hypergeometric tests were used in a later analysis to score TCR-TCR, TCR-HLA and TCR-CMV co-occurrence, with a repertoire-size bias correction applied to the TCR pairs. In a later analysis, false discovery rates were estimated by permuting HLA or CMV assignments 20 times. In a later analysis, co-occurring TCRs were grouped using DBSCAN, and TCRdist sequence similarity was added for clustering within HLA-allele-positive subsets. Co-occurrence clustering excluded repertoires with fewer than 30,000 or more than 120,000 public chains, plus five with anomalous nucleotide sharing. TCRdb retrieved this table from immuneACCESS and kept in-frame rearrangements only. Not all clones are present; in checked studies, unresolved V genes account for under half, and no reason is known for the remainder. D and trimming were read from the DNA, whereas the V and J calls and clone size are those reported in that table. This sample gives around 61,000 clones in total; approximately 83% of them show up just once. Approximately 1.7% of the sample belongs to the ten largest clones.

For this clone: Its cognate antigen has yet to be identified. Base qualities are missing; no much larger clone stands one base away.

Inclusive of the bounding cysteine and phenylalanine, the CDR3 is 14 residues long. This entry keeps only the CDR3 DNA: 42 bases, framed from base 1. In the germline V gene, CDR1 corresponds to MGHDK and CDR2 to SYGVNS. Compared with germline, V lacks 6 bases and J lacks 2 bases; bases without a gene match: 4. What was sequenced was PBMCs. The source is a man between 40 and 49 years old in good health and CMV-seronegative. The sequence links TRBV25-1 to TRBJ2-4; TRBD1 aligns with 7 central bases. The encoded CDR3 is CASRETGSKNIQYF. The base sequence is TGTGCCAGCAGGGAGACAGGGTCCAAAAACATTCAGTACTTC.